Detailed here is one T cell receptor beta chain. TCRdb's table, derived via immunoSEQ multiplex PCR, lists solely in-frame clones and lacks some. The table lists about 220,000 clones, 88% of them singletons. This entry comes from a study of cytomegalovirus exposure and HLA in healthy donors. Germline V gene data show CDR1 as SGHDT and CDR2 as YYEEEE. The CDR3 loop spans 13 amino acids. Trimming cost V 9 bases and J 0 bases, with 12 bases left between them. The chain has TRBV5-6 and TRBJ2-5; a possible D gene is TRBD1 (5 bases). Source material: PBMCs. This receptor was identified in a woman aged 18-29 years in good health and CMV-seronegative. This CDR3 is CATQYRYQETQYF. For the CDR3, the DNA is TGTGCCACCCAGTACAGGTACCAAGAGACCCAGTACTTC.